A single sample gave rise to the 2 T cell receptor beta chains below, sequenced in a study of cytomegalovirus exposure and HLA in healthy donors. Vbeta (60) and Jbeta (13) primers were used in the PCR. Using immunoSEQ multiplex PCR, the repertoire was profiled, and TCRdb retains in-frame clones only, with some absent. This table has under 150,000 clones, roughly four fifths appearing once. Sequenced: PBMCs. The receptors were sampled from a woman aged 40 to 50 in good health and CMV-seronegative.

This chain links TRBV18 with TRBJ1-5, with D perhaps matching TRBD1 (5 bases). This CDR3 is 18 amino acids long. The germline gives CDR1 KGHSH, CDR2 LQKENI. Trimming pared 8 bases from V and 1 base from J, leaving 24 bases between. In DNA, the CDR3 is TGTGCCAGCCCACGGTGGCCCGCGGGGGACGGGAGCAATCAGCCCCAGCATTTT. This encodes CASPRWPAGDGSNQPQHF.

The CDR3 DNA reads as TGCGCCAGCAGCACCGGGACAGGGAACACTGAAGCTTTCTTT. The encoded protein is CASSTGTGNTEAFF. The V call is TRBV5-1, the J call TRBJ1-1; 8 bases map to TRBD1. CDR1 SGHRS and CDR2 YFSETQ come from the germline V gene. The junction had 3 bases not matched to a gene; V was cut back by 4 bases and J by 1 base. The CDR3 has 14 residues.